What follows are 3 T cell receptor beta chains derived from one specimen sequenced in a study of technical replicates of blood from a few donors. Generated by immunoSEQ multiplex PCR, the TCRdb table keeps only in-frame clones and is missing some. Altogether approximately 81,000 clones are present, around 95% being singletons, with the ten largest covering roughly 0.37%. The sample comprised T cells isolated from PBMCs. The source is a human donor in good health.

The chain employs TRBV5-1 and TRBJ2-7, with TRBD2 identical over 7 bases. Germline V lookup: CDR1 SGHRS, CDR2 YFSETQ. The CDR3 runs to 17 residues. The J segment lost 0 bases and the V segment lost 0 bases, leaving 9 bases of the junction unmatched. The CDR3 loop reads CASSLDAGEALSYEQYF. The CDR3, as DNA: TGCGCCAGCAGCTTGGACGCGGGAGAGGCCCTCTCCTACGAGCAGTACTTC. Drawing the rest from reference TRBV5-1 and TRBJ2-7, the complete variable domain is KAGVTQTPRYLIKTRGQQVTLSCSPISGHRSVSWYQQTPGQGLQFLFEYFSETQRNKGNFPGRFSGRQFSNSRSEMNVSTLELGDSALYLCASSLDAGEALSYEQYFGPGTRLTVT.

This clone was detected once. The V and J genes are TRBV4-1 and TRBJ2-3; TRBD2 is a possible D gene (5 bases). This CDR3 spans 17 amino acids. The V and J ends lost 0 bases and 0 bases respectively, with 13 bases between them. Per germline, CDR1 MGHRA and CDR2 YSYEKL. CDR3 residues: CASSQEGAVISTDTQYF. The CDR3 bases are TGCGCCAGCAGCCAAGAGGGAGCGGTCATTAGCACAGATACGCAGTATTTT.

This sequence joins TRBV30 and TRBJ2-7, with 7 bases aligning to TRBD1. Germline CDR1 reads GTSNPN; CDR2 reads SVGIG (reference sequence). The CDR3 sequence is 14 residues long. V was pared by 5 bases and J by 5 bases, with 12 bases of the junction left unmatched. For the CDR3, the DNA is TGTGCCTGGCAAAAGACAGGGATGGTAAACGAGCAGTACTTC. Its translation is CAWQKTGMVNEQYF.